Below are 20 T cell receptor beta chains sequenced from a single sample in a study of response to subunit inactivated influenza vaccine. TCRdb re-called the RT-PCR reads with MiXCR, one entry per CDR3 protein. The sample records approximately 530,000 distinct CDR3 sequences, approximately 7.7% being singletons. Specimen: PBMCs from blood, collected around 25 months after vaccination. The source is a man aged 45 to 75 who received an inactivated influenza vaccine.

The chain uses TRBV5-1 and TRBJ2-3, with D possibly matching TRBD2 (7 bases). The CDR3 loop spans 14 amino acids. The ends were cut back, 3 bases at V and 6 bases at J, with 14 bases in the middle. CDR1 is SGHRS and CDR2 is YFSETQ in the germline V gene. Here the CDR3 DNA reads TGCGCCAGCAGCTCGGGGGGCCAAGGCGATACGCAGTATTTT. It specifies CASSSGGQGDTQYF. The full variable domain, its missing parts supplied by reference TRBV5-1 and TRBJ2-3, is KAGVTQTPRYLIKTRGQQVTLSCSPISGHRSVSWYQQTPGQGLQFLFEYFSETQRNKGNFPGRFSGRQFSNSRSEMNVSTLELGDSALYLCASSSGGQGDTQYFGPGTRLTVL.

This clonotype was picked up a small number of times. The V and J genes are TRBV14 and TRBJ2-1; maybe TRBD2 (6 bases). V gave up 1 base and J gave up 4 bases, with 17 bases separating them. CDR1 and CDR2 from the germline V gene are SGHDN and FVKESK. There are 17 residues in the CDR3. Written as DNA, the CDR3 is TGTGCCAGCAGCCAAGTGGGGGGACTCAACCAGTACAATGAGCAGTTCTTC. It codes for CASSQVGGLNQYNEQFF.

J is TRBJ2-7 and V is TRBV6-1, with 10 bases identical to TRBD2. From germline, CDR1 is MNHNS and CDR2 SASEGT. This CDR3 region has 15 residues. The J segment lost 0 bases and the V segment lost 5 bases, leaving 4 bases of the junction unmatched. The CDR3 DNA is TGTGCCAGCAGTCGACTAGCGGGTCTCTCCTACGAGCAGTACTTC. Translating it yields CASSRLAGLSYEQYF.

This clonotype was seen at least ten times. The chain recombines TRBV18 with TRBJ2-7; 9 bases fit TRBD1. V gave up 3 bases and J gave up 5 bases; unmatched junction bases: 5. This CDR3 is built from 14 residues. In germline, CDR1 is KGHSH, CDR2 LQKENI. This CDR3 is CASSPGQGKDEQYF. The CDR3 DNA reads TGTGCCAGCTCACCGGGACAGGGAAAAGACGAGCAGTACTTC.

Note on this clonotype: The junction and the germline gene differ at one end; a read error may be behind it. CDR3 DNA sequence: TGTGCCAGCGGCTTAGAGCAGGGGTACGTCGACGAGCAGTACTTC. Translated: CASGLEQGYVDEQYF. The chain is built from TRBV7-2 and TRBJ2-7; a weak D match, TRBD1 (6 bases). Germline CDR1 reads SGHTA; CDR2 reads FQGNSA. This CDR3 comprises 15 residues.

This clonotype was seen at least ten times. The chain couples TRBV6-2 or TRBV6-3 to TRBJ1-1; no clear D gene. Looked up from germline, CDR1 is MNHEY and CDR2 is SVGEGT. CDR3 length: 13 residues. Trimming removed 6 bases from V and 0 bases from J, with 8 bases in between. DNA of the CDR3: TGTGCCAGCAGCGCAGTCATGAACACTGAAGCTTTCTTT. Amino acid sequence: CASSAVMNTEAFF.

There are many counts of this clonotype. The chain carries TRBV5-1 and TRBJ2-1; a weak D match, TRBD1 (5 bases). V dropped 4 bases and J dropped 0 bases, with 11 bases sitting between them. The CDR3 extends over 15 amino acids. CDR1 is SGHRS and CDR2 is YFSETQ in the germline V gene. CDR3 DNA: TGCGCCAGCAGCGTGGACATCAGCTCCTACAATGAGCAGTTCTTC. This gives the protein CASSVDISSYNEQFF.

The CDR3 DNA sequence: TGTGCCAGCAATAGCCTGCCGCGGGAGCCATACGAGCAGTACTTC. It codes for CASNSLPREPYEQYF. The rearrangement joins TRBV12-3 or TRBV12-4 to TRBJ2-7; 7 positions match TRBD2. This CDR3 contains 15 residues. V was clipped by 7 bases and J by 4 bases; unmatched bases: 13.

Regarding this clonotype: A read error may be the cause here, since a much bigger clone is one base away. V gene TRBV20-1 combines with J gene TRBJ2-5; maybe TRBD2 (6 bases). Per the germline V gene, CDR1 is DFQATT and CDR2 is SNEGSKA (reference sequence). The germline V and J ends were trimmed by 8 bases and 5 bases, with 27 bases remaining between them. CDR3 length: 16 residues. CDR3 residues: CSPNTSWGGCYETQYF. CDR3 DNA: TGCAGTCCCAACACTTCGTGGGGAGGATGCTATGAGACCCAGTACTTC.

This clonotype was observed many times. The genes are TRBV29-1 and TRBJ1-4; 9 bases map to TRBD1. The CDR3 runs to 15 residues. Per the germline V gene, CDR1 is SQVTM and CDR2 is ANQGSEA. Losses at the gene ends were 6 bases for V and 3 bases for J; bases not matched to a gene: 8. CDR3 loop: CSVTTGGAANEKLFF. The CDR3 DNA follows: TGCAGCGTGACAACAGGGGGCGCAGCTAATGAAAAACTGTTTTTT.

This clonotype was picked up many times. The genes are TRBV6-5 and TRBJ2-5, with D unclear. V lost 6 bases and J 8 bases, leaving 10 bases between the germline ends. CDR3 length equals 11 residues. Germline V gene data show CDR1 as MNHEY and CDR2 as SVGAGI. CDR3 residues: CASSSSRTQYF. The CDR3 DNA sequence: TGTGCCAGCAGCTCTTCTAGAACCCAGTACTTC.

This chain links TRBV7-2 with TRBJ2-3, with 9 bases identical to TRBD1. This CDR3 contains 14 residues. The trim removed 6 bases at V and 5 bases at J, leaving 6 bases unmatched. Germline assignment: CDR1 SGHTA and CDR2 FQGNSA. The CDR3 loop is CASRRDRVVDTQYF. The CDR3 DNA follows: TGTGCCAGCAGACGGGACAGGGTCGTAGATACGCAGTATTTT.

This clonotype turned up a few times. The chain links TRBV20-1 to TRBJ2-2; 11 bases map to TRBD2. J gave up 5 bases and V 7 bases, and 18 bases lay outside the gene matches. The length of the CDR3 is 18 residues. Germline V gene data show CDR1 as DFQATT and CDR2 as SNEGSKA (reference sequence). Written as DNA, the CDR3 is TGCAGTGTTCCGGGTCGGGTAGCGGGAGGGCCGAGGACCGGGGAGCTGTTTTTT. Translated, it gives CSVPGRVAGGPRTGELFF.

To note about this clonotype: Just one base apart from a much larger clone, this may be a read error. The chain is built from TRBV4-2 and TRBJ1-2; 8 nucleotides line up with TRBD1. In germline, CDR1 is LGHNA, CDR2 YNFKEQ. The CDR3 extends over 15 amino acids. The CDR3 bases are TGTGCCAGCAGCCCAGACAGGGGTACTAACCATGGCTACACCTTC. It codes for CASSPDRGTNHGYTF.

The V and J genes are TRBV30 and TRBJ2-2; the D is unclear. The germline gives CDR1 GTSNPN, CDR2 SVGIG (reference sequence). Trimming pared 4 bases from V and 6 bases from J, leaving 6 bases between. The CDR3 has 11 residues. CDR3 nucleotides: TGTGCCTGGACCCGCGCCGGGGAGCTGTTTTTT. This gives the protein CAWTRAGELFF.

The sample holds many counts of this clonotype. The rearrangement joins TRBV5-1 to TRBJ2-1, with TRBD2 as a possible D gene (5 bases). CDR1 is SGHRS, CDR2 YFSETQ, per germline. This CDR3 is built from 16 residues. V lost 4 bases and J lost 0, with 14 bases in between. CDR3 bases: TGCGCCAGCAGCGCCCGACTTGGGAGCTCCTACAATGAGCAGTTCTTC. It specifies CASSARLGSSYNEQFF.

This chain joins TRBV29-1 and TRBJ2-3, with D maybe TRBD1 (6 bases). The CDR3 is made up of 15 amino acids. Trimming pared 3 bases from V and 6 bases from J, leaving 19 bases between. Germline CDR1 SQVTM, CDR2 ANQGSEA. The CDR3 protein is CSVEVWGLPGDTQYF. The CDR3, as DNA: TGCAGCGTTGAGGTGTGGGGGCTACCCGGGGATACGCAGTATTTT.

This clonotype was counted ten times or more. V is TRBV28 and J is TRBJ1-5; D unclear. CDR1 and CDR2 (germline): MDHEN, SYDVKM. The CDR3 covers 15 residues. V gave up 5 bases and J gave up 6 bases, with 17 bases separating them. In nucleotides, the CDR3 is TGTGCCAGCAGTCGCGAACCCCAGGAGTCTCAGCCCCAGCATTTT. Its translation: CASSREPQESQPQHF.

The CDR3 here is CASSQEGGRAEAFF. CDR3 bases: TGTGCCAGCAGCCAAGAAGGGGGGCGGGCTGAAGCTTTCTTT. The rearrangement uses TRBV4-2 and TRBJ1-1, with a weak D call TRBD1 (6 bases). Germline V gives CDR1 LGHNA, CDR2 YNFKEQ. The CDR3 runs to 14 residues. V lost 0 bases and J 6 bases, leaving 11 bases between the germline ends.

V gene TRBV20-1 combines with J gene TRBJ2-1, with D possibly matching TRBD1 (7 bases). This CDR3 region has 16 residues. The germline V and J ends were trimmed by 6 bases and 0 bases, with 18 bases remaining between them. Germline V gives CDR1 DFQATT, CDR2 SNEGSKA (reference sequence). The CDR3 loop reads CSAGGGGGYSYNEQFF. The CDR3 nucleotides read TGCAGTGCCGGAGGGGGCGGCGGGTACTCCTACAATGAGCAGTTCTTC.